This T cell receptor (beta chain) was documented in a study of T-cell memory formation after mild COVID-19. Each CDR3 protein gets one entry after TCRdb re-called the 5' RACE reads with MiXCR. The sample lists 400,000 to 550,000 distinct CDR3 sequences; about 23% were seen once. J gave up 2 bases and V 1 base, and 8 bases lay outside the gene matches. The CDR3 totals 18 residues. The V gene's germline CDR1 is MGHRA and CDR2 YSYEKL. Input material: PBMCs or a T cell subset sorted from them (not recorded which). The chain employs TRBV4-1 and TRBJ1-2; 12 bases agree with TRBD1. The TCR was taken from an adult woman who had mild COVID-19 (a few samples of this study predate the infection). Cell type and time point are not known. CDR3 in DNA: TGCGCCAGCAGCCAAGGGCCGGGACAGGGGGCATTAAACTATGGCTACACCTTC. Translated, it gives CASSQGPGQGALNYGYTF.